This entry is about one TCR beta chain. The sample comes from a study of control samples from healthy donors and cancer patients. Between the trimmed V and J ends, which lost 4 bases and 0 bases, there was a span of 8 bases. The germline V gene encodes CDR1 KGHDR and CDR2 SFDVKD. The CDR3 loop spans 14 amino acids. Sequenced by immunoSEQ multiplex PCR; TCRdb stores in-frame clones only, minus some. In the table there are roughly 170,000 clones, 85% to 95% of which are singletons. The TCR originated in a young woman in good health. What was sequenced was blood. The V gene is TRBV24-1, the J gene TRBJ1-2; tentative D call: TRBD1 (5 bases). The CDR3 DNA sequence: TGTGCCACCAGTGACAGGGCCGCTAACTATGGCTACACCTTC. Amino acid sequence: CATSDRAANYGYTF.